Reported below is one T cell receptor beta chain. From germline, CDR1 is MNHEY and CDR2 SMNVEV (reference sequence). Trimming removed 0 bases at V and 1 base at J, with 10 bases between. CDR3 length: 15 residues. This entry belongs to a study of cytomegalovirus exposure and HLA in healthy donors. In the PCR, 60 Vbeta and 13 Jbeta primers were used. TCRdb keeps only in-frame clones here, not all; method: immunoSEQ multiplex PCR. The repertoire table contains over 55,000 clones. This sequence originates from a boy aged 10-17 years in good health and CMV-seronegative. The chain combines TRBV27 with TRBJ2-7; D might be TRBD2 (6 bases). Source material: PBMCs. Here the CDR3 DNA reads TGTGCCAGCAGTTTATCAGGGACTGGATCCTACGAGCAGTACTTC. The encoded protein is CASSLSGTGSYEQYF.